These 21 T cell receptor beta chains were sequenced from one sample in a study of blood T cell repertoires in COVID-19. Profiling relied on immunoSEQ multiplex PCR, and the TCRdb table lists in-frame clones only, not all of them. The sample holds about 88,000 clones, more than 70% seen once. Sequenced material: peripheral blood. Every receptor here comes from a woman aged 80 or over with acute or convalescent COVID-19.

The CDR3 here is CASSLEGLHLNYGYTF. DNA of the CDR3: TGCGCCAGCAGCTTGGAGGGGCTGCACCTTAACTATGGCTACACCTTC. This chain links TRBV5-1 with TRBJ1-2; D might be TRBD1 (5 bases). The ends were cut back, 0 bases at V and 1 base at J, with 13 bases in the middle. The length of the CDR3 is 16 residues. From germline, CDR1 is SGHRS and CDR2 YFSETQ.

The gene calls are TRBV7-2 and TRBJ2-7, with 8 bases matching TRBD2. CDR1 and CDR2 (germline): SGHTA, FQGNSA. V lost 0 bases to trimming and J lost 7 bases; unmatched junction nucleotides: 2. The CDR3 spans 13 residues. CDR3 loop: CASSLARGGEQYF. Written as DNA, the CDR3 is TGTGCCAGCAGCTTAGCCCGGGGGGGGGAGCAGTACTTC. The complete variable domain, with remaining parts taken from reference TRBV7-2 and TRBJ2-7, reads GAGVSQSPSNKVTEKGKDVELRCDPISGHTALYWYRQSLGQGLEFLIYFQGNSAPDKSGLPSDRFSAERTGGSVSTLTIQRTQQEDSAVYLCASSLARGGEQYFGPGTRLTVT.

V gene TRBV7-3 combines with J gene TRBJ2-3; no clear D gene. Germline V gene sequence: CDR1 SGHTA, CDR2 FQGTGA. The V and J ends lost 5 bases and 9 bases respectively, with 15 bases between them. This CDR3 has 13 amino acids. CDR3 DNA sequence: TGTGCCAGCAGCCCAGAGGCCCGTGGGACGCAGTATTTT. It translates to CASSPEARGTQYF.

This chain connects TRBV12-3 or TRBV12-4 to TRBJ2-1, with unresolved D. CDR3 length equals 12 residues. The V gene lost 3 bases and the J gene lost 12 bases, with 12 bases spanning the gap. As DNA, the CDR3 is TGTGCCAGCAGTTTCCTTTCTGGGCCGCAGTTCTTC. This translates into CASSFLSGPQFF.

This sequence joins TRBV9 and TRBJ2-5; 11 bases map to TRBD1. CDR3 size: 15 residues. Germline V gene sequence: CDR1 SGDLS, CDR2 YYNGEE. The ends lost 3 bases at V and 4 bases at J; junction bases unmatched: 5. The CDR3 coding sequence is TGTGCCAGCAGCGACGGACAGGGGGCAGGAGAGACCCAGTACTTC. Its protein product is CASSDGQGAGETQYF.

The chain has TRBV7-9 and TRBJ1-1; 7 bases are shared with TRBD1. The germline V gene encodes CDR1 SEHNR and CDR2 FQNEAQ (reference sequence). The J segment lost 5 bases and the V segment lost 5 bases, leaving 2 bases of the junction unmatched. CDR3 length equals 12 residues. In DNA form, the CDR3 reads TGTGCCAGCAGCGTACAGGGGACTGAAGCTTTCTTT. Encoded protein: CASSVQGTEAFF.

The genes are TRBV4-2 and TRBJ1-1, with 10 nucleotides matching TRBD1. This CDR3 comprises 19 residues. In germline, CDR1 is LGHNA, CDR2 YNFKEQ. The trim removed 0 bases at V and 1 base at J, leaving 11 bases unmatched. The CDR3 region is CASSQESLRTGGGNTEAFF. CDR3 nucleotides: TGTGCCAGCAGCCAAGAATCGCTGAGGACAGGGGGGGGGAACACTGAAGCTTTCTTT.

In regard to this clone: The same CDR3 also results from other DNA sequences found in this sample. The V and J genes are TRBV27 and TRBJ2-7; 9 bases map to TRBD2. V lost 6 bases and J lost 4; bases outside the gene matches: 4. CDR1 and CDR2 from the germline V gene are MNHEY and SMNVEV (reference sequence). The CDR3 covers 13 residues. CDR3 residues: CASRASGRYEQYF. CDR3 bases: TGTGCCAGCAGGGCCAGCGGGAGGTACGAGCAGTACTTC.

The chain employs TRBV29-1 and TRBJ2-1; TRBD2 aligns across 7 bases. Germline-derived CDR1 and CDR2 are SQVTM and ANQGSEA. The CDR3 is made up of 12 amino acids. With 4 bases clipped from V and 7 bases from J, the junction kept 4 bases outside the gene matches. The chain's CDR3 is CSVAGRGNEQFF. DNA of the CDR3: TGCAGCGTTGCTGGGCGGGGGAATGAGCAGTTCTTC.

The chain employs TRBV5-4 and TRBJ2-7; tentative D call: TRBD2 (7 bases). The V gene's germline CDR1 is SGHNT and CDR2 YYREEE (reference sequence). The CDR3 sequence is 13 residues long. V was shortened by 4 bases and J by 3 bases, with 11 bases between the two germline ends. The CDR3 region is CASSPGGGYEQYF. In DNA, the CDR3 is TGTGCCAGCAGCCCGGGGGGCGGCTACGAGCAGTACTTC.

The CDR3 region is CASSFPGYGYTF. The DNA for the CDR3 is TGTGCCAGCAGTTTCCCGGGCTATGGCTACACCTTC. J is TRBJ1-2 and V is TRBV27; D ambiguous. Trimming cost V 3 bases and J 4 bases, with 6 bases left between them. This CDR3 has 12 residues. Germline-derived CDR1 and CDR2 are MNHEY and SMNVEV (reference sequence).

This chain uses TRBV10-3 with TRBJ2-5; 10 bases map to TRBD1. Germline CDR1 and CDR2: ENHRY and SYGVKD. Germline trimming cut 4 bases from V and 5 bases from J; bases unmatched to any gene: 4. The CDR3 runs 14 residues. The CDR3 nucleotides are TGTGCCATCAGTGGAGACAGGGGGCCGGAGACCCAGTACTTC. Protein product: CAISGDRGPETQYF.

V usage is TRBV6-5 and J usage is TRBJ2-1, with 7 positions matching TRBD1. V trimming: 4 bases; J trimming: 4 bases; junction bases outside the gene matches: 4. The CDR3 has 14 residues. Looked up from germline, CDR1 is MNHEY and CDR2 is SVGAGI. CDR3 sequence: CASSSGTVYNEQFF. CDR3 DNA: TGTGCCAGCAGTTCCGGGACAGTATACAATGAGCAGTTCTTC.

In its sample, this clone was seen once. This chain uses TRBV7-2 with TRBJ2-1; 8 bases fit TRBD2. J was trimmed by 4 bases and V by 1 base; bases with no gene match: 9. The CDR3 is 17 residues long. CDR1 is SGHTA, CDR2 FQGNSA, per germline. In DNA form, the CDR3 reads TGTGCCAGCAGCTTAGTCCCCCCCGGGGGGGGATACAATGAGCAGTTCTTC. Translating it yields CASSLVPPGGGYNEQFF.

V usage is TRBV12-3 or TRBV12-4 and J usage is TRBJ2-2; D might be TRBD1 (5 bases). The CDR3 sequence is 13 residues long. V was shortened by 5 bases and J by 8 bases, with 12 bases between the two germline ends. The CDR3: CASSLTVPGELFF. Written as DNA, the CDR3 is TGTGCCAGCAGTCTGACAGTTCCAGGGGAGCTGTTTTTT.

This chain connects TRBV28 to TRBJ1-5; TRBD1 aligns across 9 bases. With V trimmed by 7 bases and J by 7 bases, 8 bases remained unmatched. The CDR3 covers 14 residues. The V gene's germline CDR1 is MDHEN and CDR2 SYDVKM. In nucleotides, the CDR3 is TGTGCCAGCAACTTCGGGACAGGGAGCCAGCCCCAGCATTTT. Its protein is CASNFGTGSQPQHF.

The V gene is TRBV6-2 or TRBV6-3, the J gene TRBJ1-5; 9 bases line up with TRBD1. J gave up 4 bases and V 4 bases, and 8 bases lay outside the gene matches. This CDR3 comprises 16 residues. Germline V CDR1 and CDR2: MNHEY, SVGEGT. CDR3 sequence reads: CASSFSGTGFNQPQHF. The CDR3 DNA sequence: TGTGCCAGCAGTTTTTCCGGGACAGGGTTTAATCAGCCCCAGCATTTT.

The chain carries TRBV7-2 and TRBJ2-2; a weak D match, TRBD2 (5 bases). This CDR3 has 14 residues. Looked up from germline, CDR1 is SGHTA and CDR2 is FQGNSA. The V gene lost 4 bases and the J gene lost 3 bases, with 9 bases spanning the gap. The CDR3 reads CASSYSVDTGELFF. For the CDR3, the DNA is TGTGCCAGCAGCTATAGCGTTGACACCGGGGAGCTGTTTTTT.

The rearrangement joins TRBV27 to TRBJ1-2; possibly TRBD1 for D (6 bases). Germline V gene sequence: CDR1 MNHEY, CDR2 SMNVEV (reference sequence). V was shortened by 2 bases and J by 7 bases, with 20 bases between the two germline ends. The CDR3 sequence is 16 residues long. The CDR3 DNA follows: TGTGCCAGCAGTTTAGGTGGTGTGCAGGGGTACTCTGGCTACACCTTC. It yields the protein CASSLGGVQGYSGYTF.

In the case of this clone: Its ends do not fully match the called genes, so a read error is possible. The genes are TRBV11-2 and TRBJ2-7; 8 bases line up with TRBD1. Germline lookup yields CDR1 SGHAT and CDR2 FQNNGV. The CDR3 is 11 amino acids. CDR3 sequence: CASSLSDRDGF. CDR3 DNA: TGTGCCAGCAGCTTATCGGACAGGGACGGCTTC.

The chain links TRBV23-1 to TRBJ2-2; D perhaps matches TRBD1 (6 bases). TRBV23-1 is an ORF, and what it does is uncertain. The CDR3 runs 21 residues. V was shortened by 0 bases and J by 0 bases, with 23 bases between the two germline ends. CDR3 bases: TGCGCCAGCAGTCAATCCGCCAACAGACCGGGACACTCCACGAACACCGGGGAGCTGTTTTTT. Translating it yields CASSQSANRPGHSTNTGELFF.